The 8 T cell receptor beta chains given below trace back to one sample, sequenced in a study of blood T cell repertoires in COVID-19 (TCRdb year 2020). The library relied on the immunoSEQ multiplex PCR assay. TCRdb took over this immuneACCESS table, retaining in-frame rearrangements with V and J assigned. Such tables are incomplete; in checked studies, under half of the missing clones stem from an unresolved V gene, and the remainder is unexplained. Across this sample there are 20,000 to 30,000 clones, with about 91% seen only once. The ten most abundant clones make up 32% of the sample. The sequenced material came from peripheral blood. Receptor source: a man aged 65-85 years with active COVID-19.

The chain joins TRBV7-8 to TRBJ2-3; 9 bases agree with TRBD2. V dropped 2 bases and J dropped 1; count of bases not matched to a gene: 7. Germline CDR1 is SGHVS and CDR2 is FQNEAQ. This CDR3 comprises 17 residues. This CDR3 is CASSLPIAGEGTDTQYF. Written as DNA, the CDR3 is TGTGCCAGCAGCTTACCGATAGCGGGGGAGGGCACAGATACGCAGTATTTT.

J is TRBJ2-1 and V is TRBV12-3 or TRBV12-4, with a possible D match to TRBD1 (6 bases). The CDR3 sequence is 12 residues long. V was cut by 8 bases and J by 8 bases, with 13 bases left in between. The DNA of the CDR3 is TGTGCCAGCTCTCAGGGGCGGGATGAGCAGTTCTTC. Protein product: CASSQGRDEQFF.

A few counts support this clone. CDR3 in DNA: TGCGCCAGCAGCCGATTACCAACAGGGAATTCACCCCTCCACTTT. Amino acid sequence: CASSRLPTGNSPLHF. The chain uses TRBV4-1 and TRBJ1-6; D might be TRBD1 (6 bases). The CDR3 is made up of 15 amino acids. Germline V gives CDR1 MGHRA, CDR2 YSYEKL. Trimming removed 4 bases from V and 7 bases from J, with 14 bases in between.

This clone has a single count. This chain links TRBV28 with TRBJ1-1; tentative D call: TRBD1 (6 bases). V lost 5 bases and J 0 bases, leaving 13 bases between the germline ends. There are 15 residues in the CDR3. Per germline, CDR1 MDHEN and CDR2 SYDVKM. CDR3 protein: CASSARGGMNTEAFF. In DNA form, the CDR3 reads TGTGCCAGCAGTGCCAGGGGAGGGATGAACACTGAAGCTTTCTTT.

The chain uses TRBV4-2 and TRBJ1-1, with 9 positions matching TRBD1. Germline V lookup: CDR1 LGHNA, CDR2 YNFKEQ. Trimming took 4 bases from V and 8 from J; bases not matched to a gene: 5. The CDR3 is 13 amino acids. CDR3 region: CASSRRDRAEAFF. The CDR3 coding sequence is TGTGCCAGCAGCCGCCGGGACAGGGCCGAAGCTTTCTTT.

V gene TRBV6-5 combines with J gene TRBJ2-3; 9 bases agree with TRBD1. This CDR3 region has 16 residues. The V segment lost 4 bases and the J segment 6 bases; nucleotides outside the gene matches: 11. Germline-derived CDR1 and CDR2 are MNHEY and SVGAGI. CDR3 nucleotides: TGTGCCAGCAGTTCTCTTTTCACAGGGGGCGCGGATACGCAGTATTTT. It codes for CASSSLFTGGADTQYF.

V gene TRBV7-2 combines with J gene TRBJ2-5; 8 nucleotides match TRBD2. The length of the CDR3 is 19 residues. Germline trimming cut 0 bases from V and 5 bases from J; bases unmatched to any gene: 17. Per germline, CDR1 SGHTA and CDR2 FQGNSA. CDR3 protein: CASSLATSLGRREGETQYF. The CDR3 region has the DNA TGTGCCAGCAGCTTAGCTACCTCCTTGGGACGTCGGGAGGGGGAGACCCAGTACTTC. The entire variable domain, with the rest obtained from reference TRBV7-2 and TRBJ2-5, is as follows: GAGVSQSPSNKVTEKGKDVELRCDPISGHTALYWYRQSLGQGLEFLIYFQGNSAPDKSGLPSDRFSAERTGGSVSTLTIQRTQQEDSAVYLCASSLATSLGRREGETQYFGPGTRLLVL.

This rearrangement joins TRBV6-4 to TRBJ2-1, with D perhaps TRBD2 (5 bases). Germline V gene sequence: CDR1 MRHNA, CDR2 SNTAGT. The CDR3 is 17 residues long. Trimming shortened V by 5 bases and J by 6 bases, and 23 bases separated the two germline ends. CDR3 loop: CASSLSGLHSYFNEQFF. The CDR3 region has the DNA TGTGCCAGCAGTTTGAGCGGTTTGCATTCATACTTCAATGAGCAGTTCTTC.